What follows is one TCR beta chain and its context. This sample was taken from a study of human thymus T cells. Assay used: immunoSEQ multiplex PCR; TCRdb lists only in-frame clones, some missing. The table records some 57,000 clones, 94% of them present only once. Germline lookup yields CDR1 SGHTA and CDR2 FQGNSA. The CDR3 spans 17 residues. Trimming took 3 bases from V and 7 from J; bases not matched to a gene: 12. This sequence originates from a boy under two years old with a congenital heart defect but otherwise immunologically healthy. The J gene is TRBJ2-1, the V gene TRBV7-2; 10 bases are shared with TRBD2. The specimen sequenced was blood. As DNA, the CDR3 is TGTGCCAGCAGCTTGGCGCTAGCGGGAGTCCAGGCGAATGAGCAGTTCTTC. As protein: CASSLALAGVQANEQFF. Based on the CDR3 plus reference TRBV7-2 and TRBJ2-1, the full variable domain is GAGVSQSPSNKVTEKGKDVELRCDPISGHTALYWYRQSLGQGLEFLIYFQGNSAPDKSGLPSDRFSAERTGGSVSTLTIQRTQQEDSAVYLCASSLALAGVQANEQFFGPGTRLTVL.